A selection of T cell receptor beta chains follows, all from one sample in a study of T cell responses to AZD1222 COVID-19 vaccine. The repertoire was sequenced with immunoSEQ multiplex PCR; TCRdb's copy has only in-frame clones and lacks some. The repertoire holds tens of thousands of clones, with around 90% as singletons. Sequences were derived from peripheral blood, sampled on day 0 of AZD1222 vaccination. The receptors were sampled from an adult in good health. Both conserved end residues are trimmed from each CDR3. Each record gives: clone size, V gene, J gene, CDR3 protein. Expanded clones get a size class; other rows say once, few or many, or leave the size out.

>NA|TRBV6-2/TRBV6-3|TRBJ1-1
ASSYSGRGTEAF
>NA|TRBV6-5|TRBJ1-2
ASSYHGASNYGYT
>few|TRBV7-7|TRBJ2-2
ASSFSSGGHTGELF
>NA|TRBV10-3|TRBJ1-1
AIRDPPIEAF
>few|TRBV5-6|TRBJ1-6
ASSSWTHNSPLH
>NA|TRBV18|TRBJ1-2
ASSPAGTGAGMLSGYT
>NA|TRBV24-1|TRBJ2-2
ATSDWDSGELF
>NA|TRBV6-1|TRBJ2-1
ASSEQSRGNEQF
>once|TRBV6-6|TRBJ1-5
ASSYDRGQPQH
>NA|TRBV27|TRBJ2-7
ASSLSGASFYEQY
>NA|TRBV7-8|TRBJ2-2
ASSPRGDRPSPGELF
>NA|TRBV14|TRBJ2-3
ACASRIDADTQY
>NA|TRBV30|TRBJ2-7
AWRLQGAYEQY
>NA|TRBV19|TRBJ1-1
ASRRGVTEAF
>NA|TRBV6-2/TRBV6-3|TRBJ2-3
ASSPSRAPGGDTQY
>NA|TRBV7-8|TRBJ1-6
ASSSGGTYNSPLH
>NA|TRBV7-3|TRBJ2-7
ASSLQGIIYEQY
>NA|TRBV7-3|TRBJ2-5
ASSAAAAAGETQY
>NA|TRBV2|TRBJ1-1
ASSEQGAAVTEAF
>NA|TRBV5-6|TRBJ2-2
ASSLPGTTFTGELF
>NA|TRBV5-1|TRBJ1-1
ASSSGQRVSPEAF
>NA|TRBV9|TRBJ2-7
ASSVGDRVDYEQY
>NA|TRBV3-1/TRBV3-2|TRBJ2-1
ASSQELGEGAYNEQF
>NA|TRBV5-1|TRBJ2-7
ASSLGVDTLGLYEQY
>NA|TRBV7-9|TRBJ2-5
ASSPAQEETQY
>NA|TRBV29-1|TRBJ1-1
SVRQGDTEAF
>NA|TRBV18|TRBJ1-1
ASSGDGNTEAF
>NA|TRBV2|TRBJ2-5
ASRASREQETQY
>NA|TRBV9|TRBJ2-1
ASSVLGGGEQF
>NA|TRBV12-3/TRBV12-4|TRBJ1-1
ASSGLQTEAF
>NA|TRBV30|TRBJ1-5
AWRRPGQGGMGQPQH
>NA|TRBV19|TRBJ1-1
ASSIGSGWSTEAF
>once|TRBV27|TRBJ2-7
ASSLSLAGVSYEQY
>NA|TRBV6-5|TRBJ1-1
ASRLAWVSTEAF
>NA|TRBV5-1|TRBJ2-1
ASSPQSNEQF
>NA|TRBV6-5|TRBJ2-7
ASSYSPSASYEQY
>NA|TRBV12-3/TRBV12-4|TRBJ2-3
ASSLADTQY
>few|TRBV11-2|TRBJ2-1
ASSSTSEIYNEQF